This passage covers 6 T cell receptor beta chains from one sample sequenced in a study of response to subunit inactivated influenza vaccine. MiXCR, run by TCRdb on the RT-PCR reads, gives a single entry per CDR3 protein. The table has just under 550,000 distinct CDR3 sequences, around a quarter seen once. The sample was also linked to a second study, of T cells expressing NK-cell markers. This second study notes: Scientists made TCR beta cDNA using 5'RACE template switching with UMIs.

The starting material was CD4+ T cells sorted from PBMCs, obtained less than 13 days after vaccination. The receptors were sampled from a man between 45 and 60 years old who received an inactivated influenza vaccine.

The rearrangement joins TRBV20-1 to TRBJ2-7, with no clear D. Germline CDR1 reads DFQATT; CDR2 reads SNEGSKA (reference sequence). Trimming shortened V by 5 bases and J by 2 bases, and 10 bases separated the two germline ends. The CDR3 extends over 12 amino acids. DNA of the CDR3: TGCAGTGCTGCCTCTAGTGCCTACGAGCAGTACTTC. It is translated as CSAASSAYEQYF.

This rearrangement joins TRBV28 to TRBJ1-2; D is possibly TRBD1 (5 bases). The CDR3 is 14 amino acids. The germline V and J ends were trimmed by 6 bases and 5 bases, with 16 bases remaining between them. Germline-derived CDR1 and CDR2 are MDHEN and SYDVKM. The CDR3 here is CASSLGTAPYGYTF. CDR3 bases: TGTGCCAGCAGCTTAGGGACTGCTCCTTATGGCTACACCTTC.

This clonotype was picked up a small number of times. The genes are TRBV10-3 and TRBJ2-2; TRBD2 aligns across 8 bases. With 5 bases clipped from V and 1 base from J, the junction kept 3 bases outside the gene matches. This CDR3 is 15 amino acids long. Germline assignment: CDR1 ENHRY and CDR2 SYGVKD. The CDR3 DNA follows: TGTGCCATCAGTAAAAGCGGGGGGAACACCGGGGAGCTGTTTTTT. This sequence encodes CAISKSGGNTGELFF.

This clonotype has only a few counts. The gene calls are TRBV25-1 and TRBJ2-5, with D possibly matching TRBD2 (6 bases). Germline loops: CDR1 MGHDK, CDR2 SYGVNS. Trimming cost V 1 base and J 1 base, with 13 bases left between them. The CDR3 length is 16 residues. The CDR3 region has the DNA TGTGCCAGCAGTGAATCAGGCGGGAAGCTCCAAGAGACCCAGTACTTC. The encoded protein is CASSESGGKLQETQYF.

Only a few counts were recorded for this clonotype. The V call is TRBV4-2, the J call TRBJ2-5, with 9 bases that match TRBD1. CDR3 length: 15 residues. Germline values: CDR1 LGHNA, CDR2 YNFKEQ. J lost 4 bases, V lost 3 bases, and 6 bases had no gene match. The DNA for the CDR3 is TGTGCCAGCAGCCAGAGTACAGGGGGCGCAGAGACCCAGTACTTC. It translates to CASSQSTGGAETQYF.

This clonotype has ten or more counts. The V call is TRBV7-2, the J call TRBJ2-1; no reliable D call. The germline V gene encodes CDR1 SGHTA and CDR2 FQGNSA. Trimming stripped 1 base from V and 6 bases from J, with 10 bases between. CDR3 size: 14 residues. Written as DNA, the CDR3 is TGTGCCAGCAGCTTAGTGAGCGTGATCAATGAGCAGTTCTTC. Protein product: CASSLVSVINEQFF.